The 7 T cell receptor beta chains below were found in one sample sequenced in a study of cytomegalovirus exposure and HLA in healthy donors. Primers included in the PCR were 60 Vbeta and 13 Jbeta primers. Libraries were prepared by immunoSEQ multiplex PCR; TCRdb keeps only in-frame clonotypes and omits some of them. The sample consists of around 90,000 clones, around 86% of them appearing once. Material: PBMCs. The receptors shown here come from a man aged 25 to 45 in good health and CMV-seropositive.

The table lists this clone with a count of one. V is TRBV6-6 and J is TRBJ2-7; D is perhaps TRBD2 (5 bases). The CDR3 loop spans 16 amino acids. Germline CDR1 is MNHNY and CDR2 is SVGAGI (reference sequence). The V and J ends lost 4 bases and 1 base respectively, with 17 bases between them. CDR3 amino acids: CASSFHRFRGSYEQYF. In DNA form, the CDR3 reads TGTGCCAGCAGTTTTCACAGATTCCGGGGATCCTACGAGCAGTACTTC.

This chain links TRBV28 with TRBJ1-5; D is unresolved. The CDR3 is made up of 12 amino acids. The V end was cut by 2 bases, the J end by 10 bases, with 9 bases between. From germline, CDR1 is MDHEN and CDR2 SYDVKM. The CDR3 region is CASSLPGGPQHF. CDR3 DNA sequence: TGTGCCAGCAGTTTACCAGGAGGACCCCAGCATTTT.

The CDR3 sequence is CASSLRVLAGARKSSYEQYF. DNA of the CDR3: TGTGCCAGCAGCTTAAGGGTACTAGCGGGAGCAAGGAAGAGCTCCTACGAGCAGTACTTC. The chain is built from TRBV7-8 and TRBJ2-7, with 11 positions matching TRBD2. The CDR3 spans 20 residues. V was clipped by 2 bases and J by 0 bases; unmatched bases: 15. CDR1 and CDR2 (germline): SGHVS, FQNEAQ.

The chain employs TRBV28 and TRBJ1-5; 8 bases match TRBD1. CDR1 is MDHEN and CDR2 is SYDVKM in the germline V gene. The CDR3 is made up of 19 amino acids. With 3 bases clipped from V and 2 bases from J, the junction kept 15 bases outside the gene matches. This CDR3 is CASSLIFASGGLGNQPQHF. The CDR3 DNA follows: TGTGCCAGCAGTTTGATTTTTGCGTCAGGGGGCTTAGGCAATCAGCCCCAGCATTTT.

The chain is built from TRBV2 and TRBJ2-5, with a weak D call TRBD1 (5 bases). The V gene lost 5 bases and the J gene lost 5 bases, with 24 bases spanning the gap. Germline V gene data show CDR1 as SNHLY and CDR2 as FYNNEI. CDR3 length: 17 residues. For the CDR3, the DNA is TGTGCCAGCAGTATACAGGCATGGATGTCACTGGGGGAGACCCAGTACTTC. As protein: CASSIQAWMSLGETQYF.

The J gene is TRBJ2-7, the V gene TRBV11-2; 7 nucleotides match TRBD2. V lost 2 bases and J lost 6; bases outside the gene matches: 4. The CDR3 has 13 amino acids. Per the germline V gene, CDR1 is SGHAT and CDR2 is FQNNGV. The CDR3 DNA is TGTGCCAGCAGCTTATCGGCGGGAGCCGAGCAGTACTTC. Protein product: CASSLSAGAEQYF.

V usage is TRBV18 and J usage is TRBJ2-7; 7 bases are shared with TRBD1. Germline V gene data show CDR1 as KGHSH and CDR2 as LQKENI. This CDR3 region has 15 residues. The junction had 7 bases not matched to a gene; V was cut back by 3 bases and J by 2 bases. The CDR3 region is CASSPNRDSTYEQYF. The DNA for the CDR3 is TGTGCCAGCTCACCCAACCGGGACAGCACCTACGAGCAGTACTTC. Full variable domain (remainder filled in from reference TRBV18 and TRBJ2-7): NAGVMQNPRHLVRRRGQEARLRCSPMKGHSHVYWYRQLPEEGLKFMVYLQKENIIDESGMPKERFSAEFPKEGPSILRIQQVVRGDSAAYFCASSPNRDSTYEQYFGPGTRLTVT.